The entry below gives a single TCR beta chain sequence along with its context. Libraries were prepared by immunoSEQ multiplex PCR; TCRdb keeps only in-frame clonotypes and omits some of them. The data show roughly 63,000 clones, with around 90% seen just once and about 1.5% held by the top ten. The data were taken from a study of control samples from healthy donors and cancer patients. Sequencing used PBMCs. The origin of this receptor is a man aged 35 to 55 with colorectal cancer.

CDR3 bases: TGTGCCAGCACTCTGGACACAAACTATGGCTACACCTTC. Its translation: CASTLDTNYGYTF. The chain carries TRBV6-6 and TRBJ1-2, with D maybe TRBD1 (5 bases). CDR3 length: 13 residues. V was trimmed by 7 bases and J by 2 bases, leaving 11 bases between them. CDR1 is MNHNY and CDR2 is SVGAGI in the germline V gene (reference sequence).